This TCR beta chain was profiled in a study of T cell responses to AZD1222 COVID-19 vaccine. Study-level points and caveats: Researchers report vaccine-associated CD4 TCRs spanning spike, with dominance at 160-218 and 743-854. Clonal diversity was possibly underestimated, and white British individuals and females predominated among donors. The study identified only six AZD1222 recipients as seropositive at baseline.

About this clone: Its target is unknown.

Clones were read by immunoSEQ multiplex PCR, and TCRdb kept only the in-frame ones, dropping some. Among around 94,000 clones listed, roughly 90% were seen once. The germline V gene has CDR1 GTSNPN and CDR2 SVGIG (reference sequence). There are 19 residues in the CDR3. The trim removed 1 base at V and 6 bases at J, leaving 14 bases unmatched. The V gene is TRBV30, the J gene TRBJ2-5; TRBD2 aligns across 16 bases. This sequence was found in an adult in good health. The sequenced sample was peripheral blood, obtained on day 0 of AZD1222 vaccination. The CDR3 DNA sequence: TGTGCCTGGAGTGCATTTTGGGGACTAGCGGGGGGGCTGACAAAGACCCAGTACTTC. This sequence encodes CAWSAFWGLAGGLTKTQYF.